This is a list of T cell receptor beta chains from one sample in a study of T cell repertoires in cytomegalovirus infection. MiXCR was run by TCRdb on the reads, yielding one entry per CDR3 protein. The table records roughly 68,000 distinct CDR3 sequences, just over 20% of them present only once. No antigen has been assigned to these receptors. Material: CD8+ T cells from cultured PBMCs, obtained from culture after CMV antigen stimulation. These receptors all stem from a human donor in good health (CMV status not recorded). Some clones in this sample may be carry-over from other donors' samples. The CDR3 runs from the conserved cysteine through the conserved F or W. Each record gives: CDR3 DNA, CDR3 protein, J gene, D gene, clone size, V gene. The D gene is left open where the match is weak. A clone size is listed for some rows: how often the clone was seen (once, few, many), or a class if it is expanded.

TGTGCCAGCAGCAATACTCCGGGACAGGGTATAACTAACTATGGCTACACCTTC,CASSNTPGQGITNYGYTF,TRBJ1-2,TRBD1,few,TRBV2
TGTGCCAGCAGCCTTACAGGGGGTGTGGGTTCACCCCTCCACTTT,CASSLTGGVGSPLHF,TRBJ1-6,TRBD1,.,TRBV9
TGTGCCAGCAGTTACTCGGGACAGGGGACTGAAGCTTTCTTT,CASSYSGQGTEAFF,TRBJ1-1,TRBD1,.,TRBV6-5
TGCGCCAGCAGCCAAGTCCCGGGGGGCGACTATGGCTACACCTTC,CASSQVPGGDYGYTF,TRBJ1-2,.,.,TRBV4-1
TGCGCCAGCAGCCAACAGGGGGTGGGCTCTGGGGCCAACGTCCTGACTTTC,CASSQQGVGSGANVLTF,TRBJ2-6,TRBD1,.,TRBV4-1
TGTGCCAGCAGCTTTAGACAGGGGGCCCAAGAGACCCAGTACTTC,CASSFRQGAQETQYF,TRBJ2-5,TRBD1,.,TRBV7-6
TGTGCCAGCAGCCCCATACAGGGCGGACATTCACCCCTCCACTTT,CASSPIQGGHSPLHF,TRBJ1-6,.,.,TRBV5-8
TGTGCCAGCAGCACAAGGACAGGGGGTATAAGCGAGCAGTACTTC,CASSTRTGGISEQYF,TRBJ2-7,TRBD1,many,TRBV7-2
TGTGCCAGCGAATCCCCCCGGGACGGATTCTACGAGCAGTACTTC,CASESPRDGFYEQYF,TRBJ2-7,.,.,TRBV2
TGCAGTGCTAGTCTCACAGGGACCCTTTTTCACACTGAAGCTTTCTTT,CSASLTGTLFHTEAFF,TRBJ1-1,.,.,TRBV20-1
TGTGCCAGCAGCTTAGGGGGACAGGGGTATGAAAAACTGTTTTTT,CASSLGGQGYEKLFF,TRBJ1-4,TRBD1,.,TRBV11-2
TGTGCCAGCAGCCTAGGATATGACAATCAGCCCCAGCATTTT,CASSLGYDNQPQHF,TRBJ1-5,.,.,TRBV6-2/TRBV6-3
TGTGCCAGCAGTTTAGGGGCTAGTAGAATACACACTGAAGCTTTCTTT,CASSLGASRIHTEAFF,TRBJ1-1,.,.,TRBV12-3/TRBV12-4
TGTGCCAGCAGTTTGGTTTTACGGGGAATAACAGATACGCAGTATTTT,CASSLVLRGITDTQYF,TRBJ2-3,.,few,TRBV12-3/TRBV12-4
TGTGCCAGCGCAACAGGGGGCAATCAGCCCCAGCATTTT,CASATGGNQPQHF,TRBJ1-5,TRBD1,.,TRBV12-3/TRBV12-4
TGTGCCAGCAGTTTCGAGAAGACCAGTGGCTACACCTTC,CASSFEKTSGYTF,TRBJ1-2,.,few,TRBV12-3/TRBV12-4
TGCGCCAGCAGCCCCGCGGACGGTGCCTACGAGCAGTACTTC,CASSPADGAYEQYF,TRBJ2-7,.,few,TRBV4-3
TGTGCCAGCAGCTTGCCTGGGGACAGTGAAGCTTTCTTT,CASSLPGDSEAFF,TRBJ1-1,TRBD1,.,TRBV5-3
TGTGCCAGCCAAGGGAAGTACGAGCAGTACTTC,CASQGKYEQYF,TRBJ2-7,.,few,TRBV7-3
TGTGCCAGCAGCTTATATCTTGCGGGCACAGATACGCAGTATTTT,CASSLYLAGTDTQYF,TRBJ2-3,.,.,TRBV7-8
TGTGCCAGCAGCCCCGAGGGAGGGTCTGCTTTCTTT,CASSPEGGSAFF,TRBJ1-1,.,few,TRBV12-3/TRBV12-4
TGTGCCAGCAGCTTAGTCCTTCACAGGGAAGGTGGAGTTAGAACGGGTGAAAAACTGTTTTTT,CASSLVLHREGGVRTGEKLFF,TRBJ1-4,.,.,TRBV11-2
TGTGCCAGCAGCCAAGGGGGGTTTGAAGCTTTCTTT,CASSQGGFEAFF,TRBJ1-1,.,.,TRBV6-5
TGTGCCAGCAGCTCTGGTCCTAGTGAGGCTTCCTCAACCTACGAGCAGTACTTC,CASSSGPSEASSTYEQYF,TRBJ2-7,.,few,TRBV11-3
TGTGCCAGCAGTGGAGGGACAGGGAATGAAAAACTGTTTTTT,CASSGGTGNEKLFF,TRBJ1-4,TRBD1,.,TRBV12-3/TRBV12-4
TGTGCCAGCAGCATTACATGGGACCTAAATTCACCCCTCCACTTT,CASSITWDLNSPLHF,TRBJ1-6,.,.,TRBV7-8
TGTGCCAGCAGTGTTATCGGGACCTACGAGCAGTACTTC,CASSVIGTYEQYF,TRBJ2-7,.,few,TRBV12-3/TRBV12-4
TGTGCCAGCAGCCCCGGGACAGGGGAAAATGAGCAGTTCTTC,CASSPGTGENEQFF,TRBJ2-1,TRBD1,.,TRBV7-3
TGTGCCAGCAGTGTAAGGGGCTCCTACGAGCAGTACTTC,CASSVRGSYEQYF,TRBJ2-7,.,.,TRBV6-1
TGTGCCAGCAGTTACACCACTCAGACTGAAGCTTTCTTT,CASSYTTQTEAFF,TRBJ1-1,.,.,TRBV6-5
TGTGCCAGCAGCTTAATTTCCAAAGTTTATGGCTACACCTTC,CASSLISKVYGYTF,TRBJ1-2,.,few,TRBV7-2
TGTGCCAGCAGTGAAGACAGGGGCTATAATTCACCCCTCCACTTT,CASSEDRGYNSPLHF,TRBJ1-6,TRBD1,.,TRBV6-1
TGTGCCAGCAGTCCAACGACTAACTATGGCTACACCTTC,CASSPTTNYGYTF,TRBJ1-2,.,few,TRBV28
TGTGCCAGCAGTGAAGATATAGGGCGTTATAGTAATGAGCAGTTCTTC,CASSEDIGRYSNEQFF,TRBJ2-1,.,.,TRBV2
TGTGCCAGCTTTGGGGTTCGGGACCAGCCCCAGCATTTT,CASFGVRDQPQHF,TRBJ1-5,.,.,TRBV6-6
TGTGCCAGCAGCTTATGGACAGCCCTCCAAGAGACCCAGTACTTC,CASSLWTALQETQYF,TRBJ2-5,.,few,TRBV7-2
TGTGCCAGCAGCTGGGACCGCCGTCGAGCTTTCTTT,CASSWDRRRAFF,TRBJ1-1,.,.,TRBV28
TGTGCCAGCAGCCCCCCCGGCGGGGGGATAGATACGCAGTATTTT,CASSPPGGGIDTQYF,TRBJ2-3,TRBD2,.,TRBV7-2
TGTGCCAGCAGTCCCCCGGGACAGGGCCTTAGTAGGGCCAACGTCCTGACTTTC,CASSPPGQGLSRANVLTF,TRBJ2-6,TRBD1,few,TRBV12-3/TRBV12-4
TGCGCCAGCAGCCAAGAAGGGGTCGAGACAGGGTGGAAAAAACTGTTTTTT,CASSQEGVETGWKKLFF,TRBJ1-4,TRBD1,few,TRBV4-1